The 24 T cell receptor beta chains reported below all come from one sample, sequenced in a study of CD4 and CD8 cells across lung adenocarcinoma regions. TCRdb analysed the PCR reads with MiXCR anew, one entry per CDR3 protein. The data show 10,000 or so distinct CDR3 sequences, roughly 50% seen once. Sequencing was carried out using CD8+ T cells from the margin of a lung tumor. The receptors stem from a female donor with lung adenocarcinoma. The CD4 and CD8 labels of this study may be unreliable.

J is TRBJ2-3 and V is TRBV6-4; 8 nucleotides align to TRBD1. Trimming at V came to 6 bases and at J to 3 bases, leaving 5 bases not matched to a gene. From germline, CDR1 is MRHNA and CDR2 SNTAGT. CDR3 length: 14 amino acids. Here the CDR3 reads CASSGQGGTDTQYF. In DNA form, the CDR3 reads TGTGCCAGCAGCGGACAGGGTGGGACAGATACGCAGTATTTT.

There are many counts of this clonotype. The chain employs TRBV7-3 and TRBJ2-5; no definite D call. The J call may be mistaken, given a closer DNA end match to TRBJ2-7. Germline V lookup: CDR1 SGHTA, CDR2 FQGTGA. The CDR3 runs to 13 residues. CDR3 sequence reads: CASSLSGLNEQYF. DNA of the CDR3: TGTGCCAGCAGCTTATCTGGGCTCAACGAGCAGTACTTC.

This clonotype was seen at least ten times. This chain connects TRBV10-3 to TRBJ2-1; D is ambiguous. CDR1 and CDR2 from the germline V gene are ENHRY and SYGVKD. Trimming cost V 0 bases and J 8 bases, with 8 bases left between them. The CDR3 has 13 residues. The CDR3: CAISESFGDEQFF. The CDR3 region has the DNA TGTGCCATCAGTGAGTCTTTCGGAGATGAGCAGTTCTTC.

This clonotype was seen more than once but under ten times. This chain's CDR3 is CASSQASGPYNEQFF. The DNA for the CDR3 is TGCGCCAGCAGCCAAGCGAGCGGCCCTTACAATGAGCAGTTCTTC. The genes are TRBV4-1 and TRBJ2-1; possibly TRBD2 for D (5 bases). V lost 1 base, J lost 4 bases, and 11 bases lay in between. Germline V gives CDR1 MGHRA, CDR2 YSYEKL. The CDR3 spans 15 residues.

The sample holds a few counts of this clonotype. The rearrangement uses TRBV10-1 and TRBJ2-1; D perhaps matches TRBD2 (6 bases). Near its end, the DNA agrees better with TRBJ2-7, so the J call may be wrong. Looked up from germline, CDR1 is WNHNN and CDR2 is SYGVQD (reference sequence). The CDR3 is 15 amino acids. CDR3 coding DNA: TGCGCCATTAGCTCATGGGGGAGGAGCTCCTACGAGCAGTACTTC. Translation: CAISSWGRSSYEQYF.

This clonotype appeared once. One junction end does not reproduce the germline sequence, and a read error may be involved. The chain links TRBV27 to TRBJ2-3, with a weak D call TRBD1 (5 bases). CDR1 MNHEY and CDR2 SMNVEV come from the germline V gene (reference sequence). The CDR3 loop spans 16 amino acids. CDR3 nucleotides: TGTGCCAGCAGTTTAAGGGGTGGGGTGAGCGCAGATACGCAGTACTTT. Amino acid sequence: CASSLRGGVSADTQYF.

This clonotype was picked up a small number of times. This rearrangement joins TRBV27 to TRBJ2-4, with D perhaps matching TRBD2 (6 bases). The V gene's germline CDR1 is MNHEY and CDR2 SMNVEV (reference sequence). The CDR3 has 13 residues. The ends were cut back, 8 bases at V and 13 bases at J, with 21 bases in the middle. In nucleotides, the CDR3 is TGTGCCAGCGGGGGGTTTGTCGAAAACACCCAGTACTTC. This sequence encodes CASGGFVENTQYF.

In its sample, this clonotype was seen many times. This chain uses TRBV4-1 with TRBJ2-4; D might be TRBD1 (5 bases). Trimming took off 1 base at V and 2 bases at J, with 15 bases between the two ends. The germline CDR1 and CDR2 sequences are MGHRA and YSYEKL. This CDR3 is 17 amino acids long. Here the CDR3 reads CASSQVLDSHTKNIQYF. The CDR3 DNA reads as TGCGCCAGCAGCCAAGTTTTAGACAGCCACACCAAAAACATTCAGTACTTC.

The V gene is TRBV6-1, the J gene TRBJ2-3, with TRBD1 matching 7 bases. This CDR3 spans 15 amino acids. V lost 4 bases to trimming and J lost 2 bases; unmatched junction nucleotides: 6. Germline CDR1 reads MNHNS; CDR2 reads SASEGT. The CDR3 nucleotides are TGTGCCAGCAGTGTGACAGGGCTTCCCACAGATACGCAGTATTTT. It yields the protein CASSVTGLPTDTQYF.

This clonotype is labeled medium-sized. CDR3 amino acids: CASSGGRAEETQYF. The CDR3 DNA reads TGCGCCAGCAGTGGCGGGAGGGCCGAAGAGACCCAGTACTTC. The chain uses TRBV10-1 and TRBJ2-5; TRBD2 matches 9 bases. The V and J ends lost 4 bases and 3 bases, in that order; junction bases with no gene match: 3. CDR3 length: 14 amino acids. Germline V gene sequence: CDR1 WNHNN, CDR2 SYGVQD (reference sequence).

CDR3 sequence reads: CASSLKGGAETQYF. The CDR3 coding sequence is TGTGCCAGCAGTTTGAAAGGGGGCGCGGAGACCCAGTACTTC. This sequence joins TRBV27 and TRBJ2-5; the match to TRBD1 covers 7 bases. Germline V lookup: CDR1 MNHEY, CDR2 SMNVEV (reference sequence). The trim removed 3 bases at V and 5 bases at J, leaving 6 bases unmatched. The CDR3 totals 14 residues.

The rearrangement links TRBV7-8 to TRBJ1-1; D gene uncertain. The CDR3 is 12 residues long. V gave up 3 bases and J gave up 2 bases, with 4 bases separating them. Per the germline V gene, CDR1 is SGHVS and CDR2 is FQNEAQ. The CDR3 sequence: CASSFVNTEAFF. The CDR3 region has the DNA TGTGCCAGCAGCTTCGTAAACACTGAAGCTTTCTTT.

The J gene is TRBJ2-3, the V gene TRBV10-3; 10 positions match TRBD2. CDR3 length: 14 residues. Trimming at V came to 6 bases and at J to 6 bases, leaving 6 bases not matched to a gene. The germline V gene encodes CDR1 ENHRY and CDR2 SYGVKD. In DNA, the CDR3 is TGTGCCATCAGACCGACTAGCGGGCGGGATACGCAGTATTTT. Amino acid sequence: CAIRPTSGRDTQYF.

V usage is TRBV6-1 and J usage is TRBJ2-1; D might be TRBD2 (6 bases). With 0 bases removed from V and 9 bases from J, the gap between germline ends came to 21 bases. This CDR3 comprises 17 residues. Germline V gives CDR1 MNHNS, CDR2 SASEGT. The CDR3 reads CASSEAGVGRLGGEQFF. CDR3 sequence (DNA): TGTGCCAGCAGTGAAGCGGGCGTGGGAAGACTAGGCGGTGAGCAGTTCTTC.

This clonotype has only a few counts. The chain carries TRBV27 and TRBJ1-2; 7 nucleotides agree with TRBD1. Germline assignment: CDR1 MNHEY and CDR2 SMNVEV (reference sequence). The trim removed 6 bases at V and 5 bases at J, leaving 6 bases unmatched. CDR3 length: 13 amino acids. CDR3 amino acids: CASSRGGAYGYTF. In nucleotides, the CDR3 is TGTGCCAGCAGCCGAGGGGGCGCATATGGCTACACCTTC.

This CDR3 reads CASSEASGGYGYTF. The CDR3 bases are TGTGCCAGCAGTGAAGCGAGTGGCGGTTATGGCTACACCTTC. The gene calls are TRBV6-1 and TRBJ1-2, with D uncertain. This CDR3 spans 14 amino acids. Germline V gene data show CDR1 as MNHNS and CDR2 as SASEGT. V shed 0 bases and J shed 5 bases, with 10 bases lying between them.

In this sample, this clonotype turned up once. The chain is built from TRBV6-5 and TRBJ2-1; a weak D match, TRBD2 (5 bases). V lost 4 bases to trimming and J lost 9 bases, with 16 bases between them. The CDR3 extends over 14 amino acids. Germline V gives CDR1 MNHEY, CDR2 SVGAGI. Written as DNA, the CDR3 is TGTGCCAGCAGTTGTGGTCCGGGGTTCGGTGAGCAGTTCTTC. Translated: CASSCGPGFGEQFF.

The rearrangement uses TRBV25-1 and TRBJ2-2, with 8 bases that match TRBD2. V lost 4 bases, J lost 2 bases, and 12 bases stayed unmatched. The CDR3 is 18 amino acids. Germline V gives CDR1 MGHDK, CDR2 SYGVNS. The CDR3 here is CASSVKSSGAFNTGELFF. The CDR3 DNA sequence: TGTGCCAGCAGTGTGAAGAGTAGCGGGGCCTTTAACACCGGGGAGCTGTTTTTT.

Of note for this clonotype: Germline and junction disagree at one end, which may indicate a read error. The chain links TRBV10-2 to TRBJ2-3; 8 nucleotides match TRBD1. The CDR3 extends over 14 amino acids. Looked up from germline, CDR1 is WSHSY and CDR2 is SAAADI. CDR3 loop: CGSRGQGSKNMQYF. The CDR3 DNA sequence: TGCGGCAGCAGGGGGCAGGGAAGCAAAAACATGCAGTATTTT.

Within the sample, this clonotype is medium-sized. The CDR3 sequence: CASSSPQGRHPYEQYF. For the CDR3, the DNA is TGTGCCAGCAGCTCCCCCCAGGGCCGGCACCCCTACGAGCAGTACTTC. This sequence joins TRBV6-1 and TRBJ2-1; perhaps TRBD1 as D (5 bases). The J call may not be correct, given that the DNA end is closer to TRBJ2-7. Per germline, CDR1 MNHNS and CDR2 SASEGT. The CDR3 runs 16 residues.

The CDR3 is CAGQGGRDQNTQYF. In nucleotides, the CDR3 is TGTGCGGGCCAGGGGGGCCGTGACCAAAACACCCAGTACTTC. The chain joins TRBV6-1 to TRBJ2-4, with a possible D match to TRBD1 (7 bases). Germline V gene data show CDR1 as MNHNS and CDR2 as SASEGT. This CDR3 comprises 14 residues.

The V call is TRBV10-2, the J call TRBJ2-3; no definite D call. The end of the DNA aligns better with TRBJ2-5, so the J call may be wrong. The CDR3 sequence is 17 residues long. In germline, CDR1 is WSHSY, CDR2 SAAADI. For the CDR3, the DNA is TGCGCCAGCAGTGATTATTTTGCGCTCGCCGATGTGGAGACCCAGTACTTC. It yields the protein CASSDYFALADVETQYF.

This clonotype has at least ten counts. The chain uses TRBV27 and TRBJ2-3, with D tentatively TRBD1 (5 bases). The germline V gene has CDR1 MNHEY and CDR2 SMNVEV (reference sequence). V dropped 1 base and J dropped 0 bases, with 11 bases sitting between them. The CDR3 loop spans 16 amino acids. Written as DNA, the CDR3 is TGTGCCAGCAGTTTATTGGGGCGGAAGAGCACAGATACGCAGTATTTT. It encodes CASSLLGRKSTDTQYF.

This clonotype has just a few counts. The V call is TRBV5-1, the J call TRBJ1-2; no clear D. CDR3 size: 16 residues. Germline CDR1 reads SGHRS; CDR2 reads YFSETQ. The ends were cut back, 1 base at V and 4 bases at J, with 17 bases in the middle. The CDR3 here is CASSLLRDILGYGYTF. CDR3 nucleotide sequence: TGCGCCAGCAGCTTGTTGCGGGATATACTGGGCTATGGCTACACCTTC.